The next 23 T cell receptor beta chains were all read from a single sample in a study of blood T cell repertoires in COVID-19 (dated by TCRdb to 2020 to 2021). Library creation used the immunoSEQ multiplex PCR assay. Not all clones reach the TCRdb copy of this immuneACCESS table, which keeps in-frame sequences only. Checked studies attribute under half of the gap to unresolved V genes and leave the rest unexplained. The sample includes about 440,000 clones, with about 90% observed a single time. The ten largest clones represent more than 0.55% of the sample. The sequencing sample was made of PBMCs or T cells enriched from blood (not recorded which). The receptor source for this set is a man between 18 and 35 years old who had recovered from COVID-19.

The chain has TRBV7-6 and TRBJ1-4, with a possible D match to TRBD1 (5 bases). CDR1 is SGHVS, CDR2 FNYEAQ, per germline. There are 13 residues in the CDR3. The ends were cut back, 8 bases at V and 3 bases at J, with 10 bases in the middle. The CDR3 region is CASRRAANEKLFF. The CDR3, as DNA: TGTGCCAGCCGCAGGGCAGCTAATGAAAAACTGTTTTTT.

V is TRBV7-9 and J is TRBJ1-6, with D tentatively TRBD1 (5 bases). CDR1 is SEHNR and CDR2 is FQNEAQ in the germline V gene (reference sequence). Trimming took 1 base from V and 7 from J, leaving 11 bases between them. CDR3 length: 15 amino acids. The CDR3 sequence: CASSLEGQGNSPLHF. CDR3 nucleotide sequence: TGTGCCAGCAGCTTAGAAGGGCAGGGAAATTCACCCCTCCACTTT.

The chain has TRBV25-1 and TRBJ1-1, with 9 bases matching TRBD1. Germline CDR1 and CDR2: MGHDK and SYGVNS. This CDR3 region has 16 residues. V lost 3 bases, J lost 3 bases, and 8 bases stayed unmatched. In DNA, the CDR3 is TGTGCCAGCAGTGAGGGGGACAGGGTTGGGGACACTGAAGCTTTCTTT. Its translation: CASSEGDRVGDTEAFF.

The chain uses TRBV28 and TRBJ1-2; weak D call: TRBD1 (5 bases). The CDR3 contains 12 residues. V was cut by 7 bases and J by 5 bases, with 11 bases left in between. Per germline, CDR1 MDHEN and CDR2 SYDVKM. Written as DNA, the CDR3 is TGTGCCAGCACTAATAGGGGATATGGCTACACCTTC. Protein product: CASTNRGYGYTF.

This sequence joins TRBV30 and TRBJ2-1; D is unclear. Germline V gene data show CDR1 as GTSNPN and CDR2 as SVGIG (reference sequence). Trimming shortened V by 3 bases and J by 4 bases, and 10 bases separated the two germline ends. The CDR3 consists of 13 residues. CDR3 in amino acids: CAWRRLEYNEQFF. The CDR3 nucleotides read TGTGCCTGGAGGAGGCTAGAGTACAATGAGCAGTTCTTC.

V and J are TRBV11-2 and TRBJ1-2; unclear D gene. This CDR3 region has 13 residues. Germline CDR1 and CDR2: SGHAT and FQNNGV. Trimming pared 5 bases from V and 4 bases from J, leaving 11 bases between. The CDR3 is CASSPGVLYGYTF. For the CDR3, the DNA is TGTGCCAGCAGCCCGGGTGTTCTCTATGGCTACACCTTC.

The table lists this clone with a count of one. V and J are TRBV27 and TRBJ2-7; D possibly corresponds to TRBD1 (6 bases). The CDR3 has 14 amino acids. Germline-derived CDR1 and CDR2 are MNHEY and SMNVEV (reference sequence). Trimming pared 1 base from V and 0 bases from J, leaving 7 bases between. The CDR3 DNA reads TGTGCCAGCAGTTTATGGGGACACTCCTACGAGCAGTACTTC. Amino acid sequence: CASSLWGHSYEQYF.

The V call is TRBV7-6, the J call TRBJ1-1, with 8 bases aligning to TRBD1. The germline V gene encodes CDR1 SGHVS and CDR2 FNYEAQ. V was pared by 5 bases and J by 7 bases, with 3 bases of the junction left unmatched. The CDR3 is 12 amino acids. The CDR3 DNA sequence: TGTGCCAGCAGCCCTACAGGGGGTGAAGCTTTCTTT. This translates into CASSPTGGEAFF.

V is TRBV10-1 and J is TRBJ2-3, with TRBD2 identical over 15 bases. CDR1 is WNHNN, CDR2 SYGVQD, per germline (reference sequence). CDR3 length: 17 residues. With V trimmed by 7 bases and J by 0 bases, 5 bases remained unmatched. The CDR3 DNA reads as TGCGCCAGCAAGGGACTAGCGGGGGGCACTAGCACAGATACGCAGTATTTT. Translated: CASKGLAGGTSTDTQYF.

The V gene is TRBV11-3, the J gene TRBJ1-2; 7 bases are a match to TRBD1. With V trimmed by 1 base and J by 3 bases, 2 bases remained unmatched. Germline assignment: CDR1 SGHNT and CDR2 YENEEA. The CDR3 runs 14 residues. The CDR3 nucleotides are TGTGCCAGCAGCTTAGGTGGGACAGACTATGGCTACACCTTC. This translates into CASSLGGTDYGYTF.

This clone occurred a few times. Written as DNA, the CDR3 is TGTGCCAGCTCACCACCTCCGGGGGGACCCAATTCACCCCTCCACTTT. Its translation: CASSPPPGGPNSPLHF. The gene calls are TRBV18 and TRBJ1-6, with a possible D match to TRBD1 (5 bases). The CDR3 is 16 residues long. CDR1 is KGHSH and CDR2 is LQKENI in the germline V gene. Trimming left V 0 bases short and J 7 bases short, with 13 bases between. Based on the CDR3 plus reference TRBV18 and TRBJ1-6, the full variable domain is NAGVMQNPRHLVRRRGQEARLRCSPMKGHSHVYWYRQLPEEGLKFMVYLQKENIIDESGMPKERFSAEFPKEGPSILRIQQVVRGDSAAYFCASSPPPGGPNSPLHFGNGTRLTVT.

The V gene is TRBV19, the J gene TRBJ2-7, with TRBD1 identical over 7 bases. After removal of 5 bases from V and 0 bases from J, the junction contained 4 bases not matched to a gene. The length of the CDR3 is 14 residues. Germline V gene lookup returns CDR1 LNHDA and CDR2 SQIVND (reference sequence). This CDR3 reads CASSSRDSSYEQYF. The CDR3 bases are TGTGCCAGTAGTTCCCGGGACAGCTCCTACGAGCAGTACTTC.

The table lists this clone with a count of one. The chain combines TRBV19 with TRBJ1-1, with 7 bases identical to TRBD1. CDR3 length equals 15 residues. CDR1 and CDR2 (germline): LNHDA, SQIVND (reference sequence). V was pared by 4 bases and J by 0 bases, with 5 bases of the junction left unmatched. The CDR3 DNA is TGTGCCAGTAGTACCCCGGACAGGATGAACACTGAAGCTTTCTTT. It translates to CASSTPDRMNTEAFF.

The chain links TRBV29-1 to TRBJ1-2; TRBD1 matches at 7 bases. Germline CDR1 SQVTM, CDR2 ANQGSEA. CDR3 length: 12 amino acids. V shed 4 bases and J 8 bases; nucleotides not matched to a gene: 7. The CDR3 reads CSVVEGARGYTF. CDR3 bases: TGCAGCGTTGTGGAGGGGGCGCGGGGCTACACCTTC.

This clone came up once. The rearrangement uses TRBV4-1 and TRBJ1-6, with TRBD1 matching over 8 bases. Trimming took 5 bases from V and 10 from J; bases not matched to a gene: 7. The germline V gene encodes CDR1 MGHRA and CDR2 YSYEKL. CDR3 size: 14 residues. CDR3 protein: CASSGAGGRSPLHF. CDR3 in DNA: TGCGCCAGCAGCGGAGCAGGGGGCCGGTCACCCCTCCACTTT.

J is TRBJ1-5 and V is TRBV5-3, with a tentative D call TRBD1 (5 bases). TRBV5-3 carries the ORF label, with uncertain function. Trimming left V 5 bases short and J 6 bases short, with 18 bases between. This CDR3 has 15 residues. The CDR3 DNA follows: TGTGCCAGAAGTACCGGGGGGATTTCCTGTCAGCCCCAGCATTTT. As protein: CARSTGGISCQPQHF.

The J gene is TRBJ2-7, the V gene TRBV14; 9 nucleotides match TRBD1. This CDR3 region has 14 residues. The germline V gene has CDR1 SGHDN and CDR2 FVKESK. The junction had 4 bases not matched to a gene; V was cut back by 3 bases and J by 4 bases. CDR3 DNA: TGTGCCAGCAGCCACTGGACAGGGGAGTACGAGCAGTACTTC. It codes for CASSHWTGEYEQYF.

V is TRBV6-1 and J is TRBJ1-1; TRBD1 aligns across 8 bases. The CDR3 is 14 amino acids. Germline values: CDR1 MNHNS, CDR2 SASEGT. V lost 3 bases, J lost 1 base, and 1 base stayed unmatched. The CDR3 DNA reads as TGTGCCAGCAGTGAGGGACAGGAGAACACTGAAGCTTTCTTT. This translates into CASSEGQENTEAFF.

The chain recombines TRBV28 with TRBJ2-1; 9 nucleotides agree with TRBD2. Losses at the gene ends were 8 bases for V and 8 bases for J; bases not matched to a gene: 10. The length of the CDR3 is 14 residues. Germline CDR1 reads MDHEN; CDR2 reads SYDVKM. DNA of the CDR3: TGTGCCAGCTATCCGGGACTAGCAATCCATGAGCAGTTCTTC. Its protein product is CASYPGLAIHEQFF.

The chain employs TRBV11-3 and TRBJ2-1; 7 bases are a match to TRBD2. The CDR3 covers 17 residues. J was trimmed by 9 bases and V by 0 bases; bases with no gene match: 14. Germline CDR1 and CDR2: SGHNT and YENEEA. CDR3 nucleotides: TGTGCCAGCAGCTTAGATAGTTGGGAGGGAGGGCTCGGTGAGCAGTTCTTC. This sequence encodes CASSLDSWEGGLGEQFF.

This chain joins TRBV5-1 and TRBJ2-3, with TRBD2 matching over 8 bases. The CDR3 is 15 residues long. Germline CDR1 SGHRS, CDR2 YFSETQ. The J segment lost 6 bases and the V segment lost 2 bases, leaving 8 bases of the junction unmatched. CDR3 DNA sequence: TGCGCCAGCAGCTTCTCAGCGGGAGCTGAGGATACGCAGTATTTT. Translated: CASSFSAGAEDTQYF.

The chain is built from TRBV7-2 and TRBJ2-7; D gene ambiguous. V lost 2 bases and J lost 1, with 9 bases in between. The CDR3 is 14 residues long. Germline CDR1 and CDR2: SGHTA and FQGNSA. CDR3 protein: CASSLYSYSYEQYF. The CDR3 nucleotides are TGTGCCAGCAGCTTATATAGTTATTCCTACGAGCAGTACTTC.

This sequence joins TRBV14 and TRBJ1-6; D is ambiguous. The germline V and J ends were trimmed by 3 bases and 7 bases, with 16 bases remaining between them. This CDR3 has 16 amino acids. From germline, CDR1 is SGHDN and CDR2 FVKESK. The CDR3 nucleotides read TGTGCCAGCAGCCAGGAGGGCGGCCCCTGGAATTCACCCCTCCACTTT. Its protein product is CASSQEGGPWNSPLHF.